This TCR beta chain originates from a study of human T cells and chemical hapten exposure. TCRdb redid the calling of the RACE reads with MiXCR, one entry per CDR3 protein. This repertoire shows around 67,000 distinct CDR3 sequences, about 8% found once; its top ten account for nearly 3.5%. This CDR3 is 16 amino acids long. Germline V gene data show CDR1 as MGHRA and CDR2 as YSYEKL. Trimming pared 3 bases from V and 0 bases from J, leaving 13 bases between. This clonotype was observed at least ten times. The time point here: patch test 2, 6 weeks after DPC sensitization. Regarding treatment: therapeutic diphenylcyclopropenone sensitization with weekly scalp DPC. Total RNA was isolated from whole blood that had not been fractionated.

Source: whole blood, taken in connection with sensitization to the hapten diphenylcyclopropenone (DPC). V usage is TRBV4-1 and J usage is TRBJ2-3, with D uncertain. The clonotype comes from a woman in her fifties or sixties with alopecia areata. Some clones in this sample may be carry-over from other donors' samples. CDR3 amino acids: CASSHVNLISTDTQYF. In DNA, the CDR3 is TGCGCCAGCAGCCATGTTAATTTGATTAGCACAGATACGCAGTATTTT.